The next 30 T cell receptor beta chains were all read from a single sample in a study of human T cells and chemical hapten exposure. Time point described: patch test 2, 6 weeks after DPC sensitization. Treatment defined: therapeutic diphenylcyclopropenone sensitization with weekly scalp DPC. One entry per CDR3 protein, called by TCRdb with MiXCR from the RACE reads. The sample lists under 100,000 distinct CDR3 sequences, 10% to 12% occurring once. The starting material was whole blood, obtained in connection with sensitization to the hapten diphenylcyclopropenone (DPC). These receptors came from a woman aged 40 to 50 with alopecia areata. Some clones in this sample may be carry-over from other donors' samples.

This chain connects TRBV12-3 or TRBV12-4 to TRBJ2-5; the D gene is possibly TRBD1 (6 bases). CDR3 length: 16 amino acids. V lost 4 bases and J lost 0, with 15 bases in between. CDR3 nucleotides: TGTGCCAGCAGTTCGACCAAAAGGGGGAACCAAGAGACCCAGTACTTC. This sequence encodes CASSSTKRGNQETQYF.

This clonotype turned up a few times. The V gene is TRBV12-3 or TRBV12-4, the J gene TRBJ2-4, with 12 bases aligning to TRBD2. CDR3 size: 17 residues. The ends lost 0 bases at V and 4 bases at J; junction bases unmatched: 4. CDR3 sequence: CASSLAITSGGKNIQYF. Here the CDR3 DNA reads TGTGCCAGCAGTTTAGCTATAACTAGCGGGGGGAAAAACATTCAGTACTTC.

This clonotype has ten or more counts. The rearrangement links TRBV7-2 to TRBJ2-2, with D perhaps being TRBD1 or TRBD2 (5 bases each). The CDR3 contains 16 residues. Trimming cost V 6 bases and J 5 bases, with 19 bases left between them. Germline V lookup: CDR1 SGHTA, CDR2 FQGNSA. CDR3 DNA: TGTGCCAGCAGTTATCGTTGGGGGAGCGTGACCGGGGAGCTGTTTTTT. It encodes CASSYRWGSVTGELFF.

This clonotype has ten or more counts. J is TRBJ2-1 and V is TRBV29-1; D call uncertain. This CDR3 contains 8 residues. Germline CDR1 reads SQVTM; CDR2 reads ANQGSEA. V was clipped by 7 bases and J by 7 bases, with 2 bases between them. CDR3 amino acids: CSANEQFF. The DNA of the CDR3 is TGCAGCGCGAATGAGCAGTTCTTC.

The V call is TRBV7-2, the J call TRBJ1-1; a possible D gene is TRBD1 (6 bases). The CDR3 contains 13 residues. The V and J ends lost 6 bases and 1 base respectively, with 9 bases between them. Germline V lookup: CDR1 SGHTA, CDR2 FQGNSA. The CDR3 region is CASRQQGNTEAFF. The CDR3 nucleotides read TGTGCCAGCAGGCAACAGGGGAACACTGAAGCTTTCTTT.

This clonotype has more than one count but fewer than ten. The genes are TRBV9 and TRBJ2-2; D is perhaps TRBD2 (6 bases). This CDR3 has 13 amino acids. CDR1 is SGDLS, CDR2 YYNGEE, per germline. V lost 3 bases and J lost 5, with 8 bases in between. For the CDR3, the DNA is TGTGCCAGCAGCGCGCTAGCGACCGGGGAGCTGTTTTTT. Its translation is CASSALATGELFF.

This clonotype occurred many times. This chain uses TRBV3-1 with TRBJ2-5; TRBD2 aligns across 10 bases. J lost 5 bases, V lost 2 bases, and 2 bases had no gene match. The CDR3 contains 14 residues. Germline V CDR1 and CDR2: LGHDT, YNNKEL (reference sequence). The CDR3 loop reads CASSQLAGEETQYF. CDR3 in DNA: TGTGCCAGCAGCCAACTAGCGGGGGAGGAGACCCAGTACTTC.

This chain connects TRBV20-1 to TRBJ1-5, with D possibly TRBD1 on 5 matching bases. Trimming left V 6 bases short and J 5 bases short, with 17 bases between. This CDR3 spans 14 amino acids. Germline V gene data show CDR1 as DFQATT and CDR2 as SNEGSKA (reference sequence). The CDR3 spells CSAPTGPSYQPQHF. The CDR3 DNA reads TGCAGTGCCCCTACGGGACCCTCTTATCAGCCCCAGCATTTT.

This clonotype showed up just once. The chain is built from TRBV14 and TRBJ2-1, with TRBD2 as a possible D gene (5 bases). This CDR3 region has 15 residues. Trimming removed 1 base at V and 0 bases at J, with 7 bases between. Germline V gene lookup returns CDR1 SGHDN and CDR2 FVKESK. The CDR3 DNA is TGTGCCAGCAGCCAAGGCGGAGGCTCCTACAATGAGCAGTTCTTC. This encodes CASSQGGGSYNEQFF.

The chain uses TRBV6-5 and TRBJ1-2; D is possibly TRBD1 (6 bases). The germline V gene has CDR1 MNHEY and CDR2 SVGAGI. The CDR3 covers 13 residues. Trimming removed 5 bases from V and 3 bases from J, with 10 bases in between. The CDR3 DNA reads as TGTGCCAGCAGTAACAGGGAATACTATGGCTACACCTTC. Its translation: CASSNREYYGYTF.

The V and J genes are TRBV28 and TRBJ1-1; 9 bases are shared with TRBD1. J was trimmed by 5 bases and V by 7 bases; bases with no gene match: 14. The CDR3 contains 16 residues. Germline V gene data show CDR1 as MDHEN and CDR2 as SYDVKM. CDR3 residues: CASTPLGTGSFTEAFF. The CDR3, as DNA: TGTGCCAGCACCCCCCTCGGGACAGGGTCTTTTACTGAAGCTTTCTTT.

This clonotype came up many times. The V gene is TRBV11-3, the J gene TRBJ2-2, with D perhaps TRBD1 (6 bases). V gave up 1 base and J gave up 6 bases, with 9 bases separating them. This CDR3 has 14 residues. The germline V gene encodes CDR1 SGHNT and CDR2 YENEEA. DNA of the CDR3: TGTGCCAGCAGCTTAGTCAGGGGATCCGGGGAGCTGTTTTTT. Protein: CASSLVRGSGELFF.

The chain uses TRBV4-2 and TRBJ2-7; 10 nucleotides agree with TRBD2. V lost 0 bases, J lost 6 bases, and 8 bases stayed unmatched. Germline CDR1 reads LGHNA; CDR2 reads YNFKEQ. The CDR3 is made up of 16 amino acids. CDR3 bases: TGTGCCAGCAGCCAAGATCTTGGCCTAGCGGGAGTCGAGCAGTACTTC. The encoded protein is CASSQDLGLAGVEQYF.

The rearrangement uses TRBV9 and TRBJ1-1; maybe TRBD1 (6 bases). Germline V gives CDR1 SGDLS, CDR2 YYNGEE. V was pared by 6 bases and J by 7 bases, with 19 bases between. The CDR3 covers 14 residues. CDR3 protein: CASTLGPGAGEAFF. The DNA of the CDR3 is TGTGCCAGCACCCTCGGCCCGGGGGCGGGTGAAGCTTTCTTT. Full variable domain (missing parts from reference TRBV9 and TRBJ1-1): DSGVTQTPKHLITATGQRVTLRCSPRSGDLSVYWYQQSLDQGLQFLIQYYNGEERAKGNILERFSAQQFPDLHSELNLSSLELGDSALYFCASTLGPGAGEAFFGQGTRLTVV.

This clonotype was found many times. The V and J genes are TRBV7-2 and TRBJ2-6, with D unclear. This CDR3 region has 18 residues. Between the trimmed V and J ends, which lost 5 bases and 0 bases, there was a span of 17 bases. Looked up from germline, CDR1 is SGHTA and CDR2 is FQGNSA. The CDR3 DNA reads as TGTGCCAGCAGCCCCCCCGACCGAGCCTTCTCTGGGGCCAACGTCCTGACTTTC. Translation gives CASSPPDRAFSGANVLTF.

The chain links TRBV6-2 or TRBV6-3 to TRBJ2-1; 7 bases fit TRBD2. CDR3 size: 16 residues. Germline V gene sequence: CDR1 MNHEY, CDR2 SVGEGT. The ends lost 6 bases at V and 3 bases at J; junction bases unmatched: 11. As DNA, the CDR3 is TGTGCCAGCAGCCGGCTTGGCGGGAGTGTCTACAATGAGCAGTTCTTC. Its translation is CASSRLGGSVYNEQFF.

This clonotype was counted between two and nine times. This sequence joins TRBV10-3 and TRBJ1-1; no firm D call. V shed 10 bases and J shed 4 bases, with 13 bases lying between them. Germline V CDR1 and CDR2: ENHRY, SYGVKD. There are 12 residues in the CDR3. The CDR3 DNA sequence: TGTGCCACTACCGGGGAAAGCACTGAAGCTTTCTTT. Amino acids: CATTGESTEAFF.

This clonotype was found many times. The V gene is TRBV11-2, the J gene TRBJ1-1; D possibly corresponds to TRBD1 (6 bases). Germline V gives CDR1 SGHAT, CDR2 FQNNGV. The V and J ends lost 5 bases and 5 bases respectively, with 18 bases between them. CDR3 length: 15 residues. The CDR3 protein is CASSPTVGRGTEAFF. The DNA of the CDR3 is TGTGCCAGCAGCCCTACGGTGGGGAGGGGGACTGAAGCTTTCTTT.

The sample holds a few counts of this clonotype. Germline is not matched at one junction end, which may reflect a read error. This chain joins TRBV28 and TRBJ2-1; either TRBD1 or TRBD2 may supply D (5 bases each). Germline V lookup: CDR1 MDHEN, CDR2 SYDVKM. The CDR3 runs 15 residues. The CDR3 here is CASSLGTGSYNEQFF. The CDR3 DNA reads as TGTGCCAGCAGTTTAGGGACGGGGTCCTACAATGAGCAATTCTTC.

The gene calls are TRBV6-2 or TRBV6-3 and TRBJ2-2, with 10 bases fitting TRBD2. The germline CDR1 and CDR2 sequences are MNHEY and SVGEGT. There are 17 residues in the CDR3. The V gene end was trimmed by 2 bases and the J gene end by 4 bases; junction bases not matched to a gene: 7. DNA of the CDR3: TGTGCCAGCAGTTACCCAAAGCGGGGGGGCCCCACCGGGGAGCTGTTTTTT. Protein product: CASSYPKRGGPTGELFF.

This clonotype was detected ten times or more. The CDR3 is CSAAKGSSYNSPLHF. CDR3 nucleotide sequence: TGCAGTGCTGCCAAGGGGAGCTCCTATAATTCACCCCTCCACTTT. The chain joins TRBV20-1 to TRBJ1-6, with a weak D call TRBD1 (5 bases). The ends were cut back, 5 bases at V and 0 bases at J, with 11 bases in the middle. The CDR3 is 15 residues long. Germline values: CDR1 DFQATT, CDR2 SNEGSKA (reference sequence).

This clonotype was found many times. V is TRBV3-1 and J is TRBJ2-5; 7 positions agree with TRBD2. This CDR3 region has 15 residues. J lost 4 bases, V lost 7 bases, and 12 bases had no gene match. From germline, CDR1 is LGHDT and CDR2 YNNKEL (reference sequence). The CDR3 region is CASIPAGDAGETQYF. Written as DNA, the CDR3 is TGTGCCAGCATCCCCGCGGGAGACGCAGGAGAGACCCAGTACTTC.

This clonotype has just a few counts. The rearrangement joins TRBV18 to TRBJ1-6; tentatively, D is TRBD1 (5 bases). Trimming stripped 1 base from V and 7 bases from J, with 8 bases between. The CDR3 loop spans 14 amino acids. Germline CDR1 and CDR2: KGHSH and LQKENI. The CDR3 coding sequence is TGTGCCAGCTCACCACAGGGGCGCAATTCACCCCTCCACTTT. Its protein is CASSPQGRNSPLHF.

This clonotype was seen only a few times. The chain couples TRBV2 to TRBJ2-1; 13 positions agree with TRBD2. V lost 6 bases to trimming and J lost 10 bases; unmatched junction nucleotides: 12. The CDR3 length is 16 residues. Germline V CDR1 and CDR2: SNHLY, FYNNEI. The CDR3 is CASRPTSGGAVWEQFF. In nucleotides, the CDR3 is TGTGCCAGCAGACCCACTAGCGGGGGGGCGGTTTGGGAGCAGTTCTTC.

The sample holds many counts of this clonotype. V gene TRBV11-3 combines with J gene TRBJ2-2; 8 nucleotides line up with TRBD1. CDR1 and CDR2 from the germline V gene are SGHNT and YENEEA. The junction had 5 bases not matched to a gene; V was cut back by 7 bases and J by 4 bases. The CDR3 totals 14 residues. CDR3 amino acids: CASTDRGGTGELFF. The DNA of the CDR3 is TGTGCCAGCACCGACAGGGGAGGCACCGGGGAGCTGTTTTTT.

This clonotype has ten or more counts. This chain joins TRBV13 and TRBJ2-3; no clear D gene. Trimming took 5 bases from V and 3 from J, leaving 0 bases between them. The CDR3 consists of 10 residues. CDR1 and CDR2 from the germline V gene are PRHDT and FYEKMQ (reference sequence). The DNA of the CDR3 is TGTGCCAGCAGCACAGATACGCAGTATTTT. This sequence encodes CASSTDTQYF.

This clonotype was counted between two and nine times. CDR3 loop: CASSPRDRLYYEQYF. The CDR3, as DNA: TGTGCCAGCAGTCCCCGGGACCGACTGTACTACGAGCAGTACTTC. The chain carries TRBV6-5 and TRBJ2-7, with D possibly called TRBD1 or TRBD2 (5 bases each). Germline-derived CDR1 and CDR2 are MNHEY and SVGAGI. Trimming removed 5 bases from V and 3 bases from J, with 17 bases in between. This CDR3 has 15 residues.

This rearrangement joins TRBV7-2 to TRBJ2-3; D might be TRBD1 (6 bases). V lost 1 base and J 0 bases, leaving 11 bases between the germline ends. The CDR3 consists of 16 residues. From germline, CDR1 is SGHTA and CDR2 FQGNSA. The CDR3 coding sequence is TGTGCCAGCAGCTTAGTTTTGGGGACAAGCACAGATACGCAGTATTTT. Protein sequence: CASSLVLGTSTDTQYF.

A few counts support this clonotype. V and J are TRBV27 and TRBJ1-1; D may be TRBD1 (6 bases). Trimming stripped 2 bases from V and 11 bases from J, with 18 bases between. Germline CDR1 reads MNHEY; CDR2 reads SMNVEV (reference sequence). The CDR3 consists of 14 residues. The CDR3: CASSLGGAQNGAFF. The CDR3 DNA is TGTGCCAGCAGTTTAGGGGGCGCGCAGAACGGGGCTTTCTTT.

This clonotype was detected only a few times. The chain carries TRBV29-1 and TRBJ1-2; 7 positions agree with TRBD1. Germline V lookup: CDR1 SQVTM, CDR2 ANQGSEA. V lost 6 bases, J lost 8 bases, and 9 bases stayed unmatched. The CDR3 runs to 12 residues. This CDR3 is CSVQGQTGGYTF. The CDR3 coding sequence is TGCAGCGTACAGGGACAGACGGGGGGCTACACCTTC.